This TCR beta chain derives from a study of T cells after posttransplantation cyclophosphamide. The CDR3 covers 19 residues. CDR1 is ENHRY, CDR2 SYGVKD, per germline. The ends were cut back, 3 bases at V and 0 bases at J, with 21 bases in the middle. TCRdb's copy holds only in-frame clones and misses some; the assay was immunoSEQ multiplex PCR. In total the sample includes approximately 39,000 clones, none of them seen once. The sample was PBMCs. The sequence came from a girl under 18 in good health, CMV-negative, and a related stem cell transplant donor. This chain links TRBV10-3 with TRBJ2-1; a weak D match, TRBD2 (6 bases). The CDR3 nucleotides read TGTGCCATCAGTGACCTTAGTCCCGACGAGGGACTCTCCTACAATGAGCAGTTCTTC. Translating it yields CAISDLSPDEGLSYNEQFF.